A few counts support the clone carrying this T cell receptor (beta chain). After removal of 6 bases from V and 10 bases from J, the junction contained 9 bases not matched to a gene. This CDR3 region has 14 residues. The V gene's germline CDR1 is MNHEY and CDR2 SVGEGT. In the authors' methods: Quantification of nucleated cells was approximated via reference gene primer amplification. Generated by immunoSEQ multiplex PCR, the TCRdb table keeps only in-frame clones and is missing some. The DNA was the basis for D and trimming; V, J and clone size are from that table. The sample holds about 120,000 clones, roughly 80% seen once. These data come from a study of blood T cell repertoires in COVID-19. Study overall: Both acute and convalescent COVID-19 samples were obtained from the United States, Italy and Spain. PBMCs, B-cell-depleted T cells, or T cells provided the cDNA or gDNA that made up the material.

The receptor was isolated from an older man with acute or convalescent COVID-19. J is TRBJ1-1 and V is TRBV6-2 or TRBV6-3; TRBD1 matches at 12 bases. Sample: peripheral blood. The CDR3 sequence is CASSQPRGQGAAFF. In nucleotides, the CDR3 is TGTGCCAGCAGCCAACCGAGGGGACAGGGGGCAGCTTTCTTT.